This entry features one TCR beta chain sequence. Its cognate antigen is unknown. This PCR relied on a set of 60 Vbeta primers and 13 Jbeta primers. The assay was immunoSEQ multiplex PCR, and TCRdb's table has in-frame clones only and misses some. The repertoire consists of around 150,000 clones, with roughly 80% occurring once and the leading ten covering approximately 10%. Germline loops: CDR1 SGDLS, CDR2 YYNGEE. This CDR3 region has 12 residues. After removal of 3 bases from V and 9 bases from J, the junction contained 2 bases not matched to a gene. The data were taken from a study of cytomegalovirus exposure and HLA in healthy donors. Study findings and constraints: Analyzed later, association rates of TCRs varied across HLA loci, with DRB1 most and HLA-C fewest. CMV serostatus alone was available as immune exposure information.

The sample was PBMCs. The sequence was collected from a man aged 18 to 30 in good health and CMV-seropositive. The chain has TRBV9 and TRBJ2-1; TRBD2 aligns across 8 bases. CDR3 sequence (DNA): TGTGCCAGCAGCGCGGGAGGGCGTGAGCAGTTCTTC. Amino acid sequence: CASSAGGREQFF. Combining the CDR3 with reference TRBV9 and TRBJ2-1 gives the whole variable domain DSGVTQTPKHLITATGQRVTLRCSPRSGDLSVYWYQQSLDQGLQFLIQYYNGEERAKGNILERFSAQQFPDLHSELNLSSLELGDSALYFCASSAGGREQFFGPGTRLTVL.